A selection of T cell receptor beta chains follows, all from one sample in a study of T-cell reconstitution after alpha-beta-depleted transplantation in children. TCRdb re-derived calls from the PCR reads in MiXCR, one entry per CDR3 protein. The repertoire holds about 600,000 distinct CDR3 sequences, with 10% to 15% as singletons. This specimen was PBMCs, mostly from graft donor cells, taken 360 days after TCRalphabeta/CD19-depleted stem cell transplant. The receptors stem from a male patient aged 10 to 17 who had a stem cell transplant for acute myeloid leukemia, so the T cells may come from the graft donor. Each CDR3 is given with its conserved first and last residue. A D gene is named only where the DNA matches it firmly.

TRBJ2-1 | 13 | . | TRBV29-1 | CSVEPTLYNEQFF
TRBJ1-2 | 15 | . | TRBV25-1 | CASSDMGRGNYGYTF
TRBJ2-7 | 13 | . | TRBV7-7 | CASSLSQFYEQYF
TRBJ2-1 | 17 | . | TRBV28 | CASSLTRTPLPYNEQFF
TRBJ2-1 | 15 | . | TRBV28 | CASSFADGPYNEQFF
TRBJ1-1 | 14 | . | TRBV20-1 | CSAPTPLGITEAFF
TRBJ2-7 | 14 | . | TRBV29-1 | CSVGTRTDGGEQYF
TRBJ2-1 | 14 | . | TRBV9 | CASSHTGAYNEQFF
TRBJ1-1 | 15 | . | TRBV28 | CASSSAGHPNTEAFF
TRBJ2-5 | 15 | . | TRBV15 | CATTEGWLRQETQYF
TRBJ2-7 | 14 | TRBD1 | TRBV27 | CASSLPGQPHEQYF
TRBJ2-1 | 16 | TRBD1 | TRBV11-2 | CASTPGWTGGLNEQFF
TRBJ2-7 | 16 | TRBD1 | TRBV6-1 | CASTWIAGTGPHEQYF
TRBJ2-3 | 16 | . | TRBV6-5 | CASSYSTGASTDTQYF
TRBJ2-7 | 15 | TRBD1 | TRBV20-1 | CSATIVPGQGYEQYF
TRBJ2-1 | 16 | . | TRBV5-1 | CASSGLQKLQYNEQFF
TRBJ2-7 | 16 | . | TRBV20-1 | CSASQSRGQGGYEQYF
TRBJ2-7 | 14 | . | TRBV28 | CASSSPHLTYEQYF
TRBJ1-3 | 15 | . | TRBV2 | CASVLRGKAGNTIYF
TRBJ2-3 | 14 | . | TRBV5-1 | CASSLVTLTDTQYF
TRBJ2-7 | 11 | . | TRBV9 | CASSGGKEQYF
TRBJ2-4 | 16 | TRBD1 | TRBV11-2 | CASSSYRGLAKNIQYF
TRBJ2-2 | 16 | . | TRBV11-2 | CASSFQASSHTGELFF
TRBJ2-5 | 11 | TRBD2 | TRBV29-1 | CSAGREETQYF
TRBJ1-1 | 13 | . | TRBV7-3 | CASSTGQYTEAYF
TRBJ2-1 | 14 | TRBD2 | TRBV25-1 | CASSRSGVYNEQFF
TRBJ2-1 | 17 | . | TRBV11-2 | CASSPKAPESSYNEQFF
TRBJ2-7 | 16 | . | TRBV4-3 | CASSQENRLGSGEQYF
TRBJ2-1 | 18 | TRBD2 | TRBV12-3/TRBV12-4 | CASSSQGVLAGSYNEQFF
TRBJ2-5 | 14 | . | TRBV19 | CATSRNSGGETQYF
TRBJ1-5 | 16 | . | TRBV12-3/TRBV12-4 | CASSLQPGVRNQPQHF
TRBJ1-5 | 17 | . | TRBV5-6 | CASSRRRGVLPDQPQHF
TRBJ2-7 | 13 | . | TRBV25-1 | CASSPGGLREQYF